The 8 T cell receptor beta chains below all came from one sample that was sequenced in a study of shared clonotypes between healthy human individuals. Terminally differentiated effector memory CD45RA+ cells were left out of the naive CD8 fraction, which was CD45RO-negative and positively selected for CCR7. Data came from immunoSEQ multiplex PCR; TCRdb stores just in-frame clones and leaves some out. The data contain under 850,000 clones, 92% of them seen just once; the ten biggest clones take up about 25%. Input material: naive CD8+ T cells sorted from blood. These receptors all come from a young man in good health.

This chain links TRBV13 with TRBJ1-3; D remains ambiguous. CDR3 length: 15 residues. Germline values: CDR1 PRHDT, CDR2 FYEKMQ (reference sequence). V lost 4 bases, J lost 0 bases, and 10 bases lay in between. The CDR3 reads CASSSPSYSGNTIYF. CDR3 nucleotides: TGTGCCAGCAGCTCACCTTCTTACTCTGGAAACACCATATATTTT.

The chain joins TRBV14 to TRBJ2-7, with D unclear. Looked up from germline, CDR1 is SGHDN and CDR2 is FVKESK. The CDR3 is 14 amino acids. Trimming shortened V by 3 bases and J by 0 bases, and 9 bases separated the two germline ends. The CDR3: CASSQLMSSYEQYF. In nucleotides, the CDR3 is TGTGCCAGCAGCCAGCTGATGAGCTCCTACGAGCAGTACTTC.

This clone was seen more than once but under ten times. This chain joins TRBV27 and TRBJ2-7, with 7 bases fitting TRBD2. There are 15 residues in the CDR3. Trimming took 4 bases from V and 2 from J; bases not matched to a gene: 8. Germline CDR1 is MNHEY and CDR2 is SMNVEV (reference sequence). The CDR3: CASSSGGPLAYEQYF. Written as DNA, the CDR3 is TGTGCCAGCAGTTCGGGGGGACCCCTTGCCTACGAGCAGTACTTC.

The chain employs TRBV27 and TRBJ1-5; unclear D gene. Germline lookup yields CDR1 MNHEY and CDR2 SMNVEV (reference sequence). This CDR3 is built from 12 residues. The ends were cut back, 5 bases at V and 9 bases at J, with 11 bases in the middle. This CDR3 is CASSRGDGPQHF. CDR3 nucleotides: TGTGCCAGCAGTCGCGGGGATGGGCCCCAGCATTTT.

The genes are TRBV2 and TRBJ2-1; perhaps TRBD1 as D (7 bases). V was trimmed by 7 bases and J by 7 bases, leaving 20 bases between them. The germline CDR1 and CDR2 sequences are SNHLY and FYNNEI. The CDR3 is made up of 15 amino acids. The CDR3 bases are TGTGCCAGCACCCCCCTAGGACAGGCGGGGAATGAGCAGTTCTTC. Its protein is CASTPLGQAGNEQFF.

This chain uses TRBV28 with TRBJ2-7, with 10 bases that match TRBD1. Germline CDR1 is MDHEN and CDR2 is SYDVKM. V lost 7 bases and J lost 2; bases outside the gene matches: 11. The CDR3 runs to 16 residues. This chain's CDR3 is CASTQGPGTGAYEQYF. CDR3 bases: TGTGCCAGCACCCAGGGGCCCGGGACAGGGGCCTACGAGCAGTACTTC.

The rearrangement links TRBV6-5 to TRBJ1-2; TRBD1 agrees at 7 bases. The CDR3 has 12 residues. Unmatched junction bases numbered 7, after V lost 8 bases and J lost 7 bases. CDR1 is MNHEY, CDR2 SVGAGI, per germline. The CDR3 nucleotides read TGTGCCAGCCGACAGGGAGGGGTTGGCTACACCTTC. The encoded protein is CASRQGGVGYTF.

The chain carries TRBV7-9 and TRBJ2-3; D ambiguous. Per the germline V gene, CDR1 is SEHNR and CDR2 is FQNEAQ (reference sequence). V gave up 0 bases and J gave up 1 base, with 17 bases separating them. The CDR3 contains 18 residues. In DNA form, the CDR3 reads TGTGCCAGCAGCTTAGCTACCCCGTTACAGCTCCGCACAGATACGCAGTATTTT. Translation gives CASSLATPLQLRTDTQYF. The full variable domain, with the rest looked up from reference TRBV7-9 and TRBJ2-3, is DTGVSQNPRHKITKRGQNVTFRCDPISEHNRLYWYRQTLGQGPEFLTYFQNEAQLEKSRLLSDRFSAERPKGSFSTLEIQRTEQGDSAMYLCASSLATPLQLRTDTQYFGPGTRLTVL.